This T cell receptor (beta chain) was captured by sequencing in a study of OX40 agonist ivuxolimab in advanced cancers. General study results and limits: Clonal expansion from baseline to week 6 occurred in both CD4+ and CD8+ T cells. Relatively little clonal expansion, among the lowest observed, appeared in partial responders at 0.1-3.0 mg/kg.

Collection of blood occurred at baseline, at cycle 4 day 1, and at cycle 7 day 1. Only one count was recorded for this clone. Its antigen is as yet unknown. TCRdb's copy holds only in-frame clones and misses some; the assay was immunoSEQ multiplex PCR. The repertoire has about 40,000 clones, more than 75% of them found once; the top ten carry about 16%. The clonotype was recovered from an adult with an advanced solid tumor such as melanoma, head and neck, liver or kidney cancer. Sequences were derived from CD4+ or CD8+ T cells sorted from blood, sampled in a trial of the OX40 agonist ivuxolimab.

CDR3: CASSSGTASTDTQYF. The DNA of the CDR3 is TGTGCCAGCAGCTCCGGGACAGCCAGCACAGATACGCAGTATTTT. The chain joins TRBV5-6 to TRBJ2-3; the match to TRBD1 covers 7 bases. The CDR3 sequence is 15 residues long. Trimming took 3 bases from V and 0 from J; bases not matched to a gene: 4. Germline loops: CDR1 SGHDT, CDR2 YYEEEE.